A selection of T cell receptor beta chains follows, all from one sample in a study of blood T cell repertoires in COVID-19. Here immunoSEQ multiplex PCR was the method, and the copy in TCRdb shows in-frame clones only, minus some. This sample carries roughly 92,000 clones, around 86% of them seen once, and the ten largest clones take around a tenth. The sequencing sample was made of peripheral blood. The receptor source for this set is a man aged 50-59 years with acute or convalescent COVID-19. Each CDR3 is given with its conserved first and last residue. D genes are given only for firm matches. Clone size is stated in some rows and not others, as once, few, many or a class when expanded.

clone_size	v_call	d_call	j_call	cdr3_aa	cdr3_nt
medium-sized	TRBV15	-	TRBJ1-2	CATSSPGNNYGYTF	TGTGCCACCAGCAGCCCGGGGAACAACTATGGCTACACCTTC
-	TRBV19	TRBD2	TRBJ2-2	CASRKPGLAGGVGELFF	TGTGCCAGTAGGAAGCCGGGACTAGCGGGAGGGGTCGGGGAGCTGTTTTTT
-	TRBV2	-	TRBJ2-1	CASSEGAILYNEQFF	TGTGCCAGCAGTGAAGGGGCTATATTATACAATGAGCAGTTCTTC
-	TRBV11-2	-	TRBJ1-3	CASSLTQSLGNTIYF	TGTGCCAGCAGCTTAACACAGTCCCTTGGAAACACCATATATTTT
-	TRBV18	TRBD1	TRBJ2-1	CASSRQGGDNEQFF	TGTGCCAGCTCACGACAGGGGGGGGACAATGAGCAGTTCTTC
-	TRBV6-2/TRBV6-3	-	TRBJ2-3	CASSSWRSTDTQYF	TGTGCCAGCAGTTCGTGGCGGAGCACAGATACGCAGTATTTT
-	TRBV3-1/TRBV3-2	-	TRBJ1-5	CASSQLGGPQHF	TGTGCCAGCAGCCAACTAGGCGGGCCCCAGCATTTT
few	TRBV5-4	TRBD2	TRBJ2-1	CASSLVGEGNEQFF	TGTGCCAGCAGCTTGGTGGGGGAGGGGAATGAGCAGTTCTTC
-	TRBV5-1	TRBD1	TRBJ1-6	CASSLDTGGGNSPLHF	TGCGCCAGCAGCTTGGATACAGGGGGTGGAAATTCACCCCTCCACTTT
-	TRBV18	-	TRBJ2-7	CASSLDSGLSYEQYF	TGTGCCAGCTCACTTGACAGCGGGCTCTCCTACGAGCAGTACTTC
-	TRBV29-1	-	TRBJ1-1	CSVESLERVAEAFF	TGCAGCGTTGAAAGTCTGGAGAGGGTCGCTGAAGCTTTCTTT
-	TRBV19	-	TRBJ1-1	CASTSRGDTEAFF	TGTGCCAGTACCTCCCGGGGGGACACTGAAGCTTTCTTT
few	TRBV29-1	-	TRBJ2-7	CSARSVDTGGQYF	TGCAGCGCCCGTAGCGTCGACACCGGCGGGCAGTACTTC
-	TRBV18	-	TRBJ1-1	CASSRTGTQILNTEAFF	TGTGCCAGCTCACGCACCGGGACTCAAATCTTGAACACTGAAGCTTTCTTT